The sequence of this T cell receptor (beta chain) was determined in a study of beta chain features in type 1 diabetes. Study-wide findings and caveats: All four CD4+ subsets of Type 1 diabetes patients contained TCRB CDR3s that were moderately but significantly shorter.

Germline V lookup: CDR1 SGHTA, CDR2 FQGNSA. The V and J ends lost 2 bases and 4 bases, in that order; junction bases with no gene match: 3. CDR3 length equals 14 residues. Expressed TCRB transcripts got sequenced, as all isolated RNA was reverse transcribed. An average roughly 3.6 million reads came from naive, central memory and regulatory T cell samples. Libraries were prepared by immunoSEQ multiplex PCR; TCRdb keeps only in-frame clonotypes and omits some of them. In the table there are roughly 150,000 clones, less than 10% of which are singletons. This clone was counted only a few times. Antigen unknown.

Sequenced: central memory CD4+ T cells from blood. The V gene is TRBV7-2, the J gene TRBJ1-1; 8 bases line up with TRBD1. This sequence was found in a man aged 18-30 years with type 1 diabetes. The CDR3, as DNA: TGTGCCAGCAGCTTATCAGGGGGCCGCACTGAAGCTTTCTTT. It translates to CASSLSGGRTEAFF.